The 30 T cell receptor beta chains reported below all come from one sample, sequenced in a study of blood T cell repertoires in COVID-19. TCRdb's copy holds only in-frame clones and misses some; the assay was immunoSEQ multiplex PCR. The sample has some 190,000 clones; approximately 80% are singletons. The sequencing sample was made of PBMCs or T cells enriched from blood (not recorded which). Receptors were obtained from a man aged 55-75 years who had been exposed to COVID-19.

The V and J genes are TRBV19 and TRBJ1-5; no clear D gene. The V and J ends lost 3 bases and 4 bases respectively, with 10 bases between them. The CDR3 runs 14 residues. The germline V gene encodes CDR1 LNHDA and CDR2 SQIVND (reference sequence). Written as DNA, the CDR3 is TGTGCCAGTAGTATGCTTGGGCATAATCAGCCCCAGCATTTT. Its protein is CASSMLGHNQPQHF.

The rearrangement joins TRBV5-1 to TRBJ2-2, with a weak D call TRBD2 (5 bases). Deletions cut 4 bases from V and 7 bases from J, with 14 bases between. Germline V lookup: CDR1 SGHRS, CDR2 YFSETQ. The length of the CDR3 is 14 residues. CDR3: CASSPRSGRGELFF. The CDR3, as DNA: TGCGCCAGCAGCCCCAGGAGCGGACGCGGGGAGCTGTTTTTT. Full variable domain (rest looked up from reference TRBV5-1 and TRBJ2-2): KAGVTQTPRYLIKTRGQQVTLSCSPISGHRSVSWYQQTPGQGLQFLFEYFSETQRNKGNFPGRFSGRQFSNSRSEMNVSTLELGDSALYLCASSPRSGRGELFFGEGSRLTVL.

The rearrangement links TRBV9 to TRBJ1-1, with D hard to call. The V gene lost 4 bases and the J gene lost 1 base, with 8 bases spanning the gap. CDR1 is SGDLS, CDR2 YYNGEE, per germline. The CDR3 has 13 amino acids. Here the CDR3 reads CASSFRQNTEAFF. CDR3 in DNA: TGTGCCAGCAGCTTCAGACAGAACACTGAAGCTTTCTTT.

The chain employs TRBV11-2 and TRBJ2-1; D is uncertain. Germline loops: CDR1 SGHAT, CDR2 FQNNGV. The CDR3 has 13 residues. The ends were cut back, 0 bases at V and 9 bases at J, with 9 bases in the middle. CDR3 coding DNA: TGTGCCAGCAGCTTAGATCCAACGGTTGAGCAGTTCTTC. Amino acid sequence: CASSLDPTVEQFF.

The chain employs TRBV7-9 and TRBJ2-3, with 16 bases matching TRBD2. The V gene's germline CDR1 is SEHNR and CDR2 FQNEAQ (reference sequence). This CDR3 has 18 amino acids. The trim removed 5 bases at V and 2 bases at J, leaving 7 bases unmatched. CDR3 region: CASSLPGLAGGPTDTQYF. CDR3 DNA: TGTGCCAGCAGCCTACCGGGACTAGCGGGAGGGCCCACAGATACGCAGTATTTT. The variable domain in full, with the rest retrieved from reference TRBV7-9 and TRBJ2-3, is DTGVSQNPRHKITKRGQNVTFRCDPISEHNRLYWYRQTLGQGPEFLTYFQNEAQLEKSRLLSDRFSAERPKGSFSTLEIQRTEQGDSAMYLCASSLPGLAGGPTDTQYFGPGTRLTVL.

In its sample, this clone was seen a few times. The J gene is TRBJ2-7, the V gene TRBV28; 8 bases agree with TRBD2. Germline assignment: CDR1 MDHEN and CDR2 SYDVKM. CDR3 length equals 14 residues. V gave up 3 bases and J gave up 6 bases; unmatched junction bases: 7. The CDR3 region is CASSFAGSGTEQYF. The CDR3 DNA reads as TGTGCCAGCAGTTTCGCCGGTAGCGGGACCGAGCAGTACTTC.

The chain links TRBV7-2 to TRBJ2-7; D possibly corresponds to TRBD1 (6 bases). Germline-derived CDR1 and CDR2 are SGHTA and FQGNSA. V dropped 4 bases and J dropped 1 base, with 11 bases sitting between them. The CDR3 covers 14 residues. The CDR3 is CASSSGAPSYEQYF. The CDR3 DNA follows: TGTGCCAGCAGCTCAGGGGCCCCTTCCTACGAGCAGTACTTC.

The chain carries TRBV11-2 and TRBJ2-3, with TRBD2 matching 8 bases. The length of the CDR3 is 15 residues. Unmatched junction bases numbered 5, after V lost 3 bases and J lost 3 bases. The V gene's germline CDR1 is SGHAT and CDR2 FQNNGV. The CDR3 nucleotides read TGTGCCAGCAGCTTTTTCCTAGCGGGTACAGATACGCAGTATTTT. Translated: CASSFFLAGTDTQYF. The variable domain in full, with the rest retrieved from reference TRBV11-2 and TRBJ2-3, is EAGVAQSPRYKIIEKRQSVAFWCNPISGHATLYWYQQILGQGPKLLIQFQNNGVVDDSQLPKDRFSAERLKGVDSTLKIQPAKLEDSAVYLCASSFFLAGTDTQYFGPGTRLTVL.

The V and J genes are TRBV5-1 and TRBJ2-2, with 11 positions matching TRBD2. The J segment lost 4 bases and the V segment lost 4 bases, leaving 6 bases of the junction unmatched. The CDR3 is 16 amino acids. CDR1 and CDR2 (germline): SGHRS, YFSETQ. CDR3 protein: CASSPTSGVGTGELFF. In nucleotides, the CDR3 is TGCGCCAGCAGCCCGACTAGCGGGGTGGGCACCGGGGAGCTGTTTTTT.

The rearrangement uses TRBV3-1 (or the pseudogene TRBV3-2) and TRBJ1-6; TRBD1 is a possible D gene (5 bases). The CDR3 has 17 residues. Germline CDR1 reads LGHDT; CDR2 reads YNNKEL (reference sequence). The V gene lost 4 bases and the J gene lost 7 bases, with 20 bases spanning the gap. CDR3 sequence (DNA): TGTGCCAGCAGCCGTACGGGGACCCGGGGGATGAATTCACCCCTCCACTTT. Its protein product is CASSRTGTRGMNSPLHF.

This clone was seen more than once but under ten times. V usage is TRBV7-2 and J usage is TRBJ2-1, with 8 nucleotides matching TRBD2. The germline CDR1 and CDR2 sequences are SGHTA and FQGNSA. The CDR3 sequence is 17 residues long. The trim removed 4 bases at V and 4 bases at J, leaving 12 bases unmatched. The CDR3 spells CASSSPRPGLVYNEQFF. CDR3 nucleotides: TGTGCCAGCAGCTCGCCCCGCCCGGGACTAGTATACAATGAGCAGTTCTTC.

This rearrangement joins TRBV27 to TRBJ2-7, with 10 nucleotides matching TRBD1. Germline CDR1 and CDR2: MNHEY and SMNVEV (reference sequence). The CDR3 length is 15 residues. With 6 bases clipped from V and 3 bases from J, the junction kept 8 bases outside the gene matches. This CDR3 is CASRLGTGDYYEQYF. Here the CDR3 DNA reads TGTGCCAGCAGGCTCGGGACAGGGGATTACTACGAGCAGTACTTC.

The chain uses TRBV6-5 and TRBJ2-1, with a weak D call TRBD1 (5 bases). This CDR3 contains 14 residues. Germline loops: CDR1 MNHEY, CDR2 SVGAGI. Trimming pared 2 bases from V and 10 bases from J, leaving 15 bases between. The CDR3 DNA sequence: TGTGCCAGCAGTTACGGACCCCCATCAGGGGAGCAGTTCTTC. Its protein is CASSYGPPSGEQFF.

The chain's CDR3 is CASSQQGLAGEQYF. CDR3 bases: TGTGCCAGCAGCCAACAAGGACTAGCTGGAGAGCAGTACTTC. The genes are TRBV14 and TRBJ2-7, with TRBD2 matching 8 bases. The germline CDR1 and CDR2 sequences are SGHDN and FVKESK. This CDR3 is 14 amino acids long. The V and J ends lost 2 bases and 7 bases, in that order; junction bases with no gene match: 7.

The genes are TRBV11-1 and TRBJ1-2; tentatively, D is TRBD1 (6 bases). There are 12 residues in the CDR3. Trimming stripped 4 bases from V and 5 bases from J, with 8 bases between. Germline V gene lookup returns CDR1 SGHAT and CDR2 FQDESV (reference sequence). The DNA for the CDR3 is TGTGCCAGCAGCTCCGGACAGTATGGCTACACCTTC. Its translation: CASSSGQYGYTF.

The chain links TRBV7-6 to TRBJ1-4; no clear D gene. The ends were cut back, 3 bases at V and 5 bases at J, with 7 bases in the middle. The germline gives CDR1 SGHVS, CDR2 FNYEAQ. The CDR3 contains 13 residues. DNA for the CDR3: TGTGCCAGCAGCTTGGGCCACAATGAAAAACTGTTTTTT. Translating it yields CASSLGHNEKLFF.

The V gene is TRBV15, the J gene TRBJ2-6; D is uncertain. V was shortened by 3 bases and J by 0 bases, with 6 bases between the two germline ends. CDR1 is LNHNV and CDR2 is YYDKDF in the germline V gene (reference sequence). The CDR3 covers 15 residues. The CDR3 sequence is CATSSHNSGANVLTF. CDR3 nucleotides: TGTGCCACCAGCAGCCACAACTCTGGGGCCAACGTCCTGACTTTC.

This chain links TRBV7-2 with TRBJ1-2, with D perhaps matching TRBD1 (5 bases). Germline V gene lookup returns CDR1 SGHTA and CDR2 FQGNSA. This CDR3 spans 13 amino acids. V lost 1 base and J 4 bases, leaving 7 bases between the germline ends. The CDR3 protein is CASSLGGVYGYTF. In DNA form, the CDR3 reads TGTGCCAGCAGCTTAGGGGGGGTCTATGGCTACACCTTC. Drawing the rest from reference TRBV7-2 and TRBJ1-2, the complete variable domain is GAGVSQSPSNKVTEKGKDVELRCDPISGHTALYWYRQSLGQGLEFLIYFQGNSAPDKSGLPSDRFSAERTGGSVSTLTIQRTQQEDSAVYLCASSLGGVYGYTFGSGTRLTVV.

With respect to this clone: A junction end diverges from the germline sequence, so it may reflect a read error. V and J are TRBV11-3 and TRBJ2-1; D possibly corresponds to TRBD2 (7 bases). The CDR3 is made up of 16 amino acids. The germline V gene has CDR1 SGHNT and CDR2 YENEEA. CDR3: CASSLEGGYSYNEQFF. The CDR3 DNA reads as TGTGCCAGCAGCCTAGAGGGGGGGTACTCCTACAATGAGCAGTTCTTC. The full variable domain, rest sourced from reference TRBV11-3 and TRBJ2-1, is EAGVVQSPRYKIIEKKQPVAFWCNPISGHNTLYWYLQNLGQGPELLIRYENEEAVDDSQLPKDRFSAERLKGVDSTLKIQPAELGDSAVYLCASSLEGGYSYNEQFFGPGTRLTVL.

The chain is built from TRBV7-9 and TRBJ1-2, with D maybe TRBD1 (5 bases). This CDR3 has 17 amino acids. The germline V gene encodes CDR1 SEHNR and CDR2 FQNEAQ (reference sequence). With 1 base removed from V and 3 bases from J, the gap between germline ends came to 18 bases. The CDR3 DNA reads TGTGCCAGCAGCTTAGAAGGCTTGGGGCTCCTCGACTATGGCTACACCTTC. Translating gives CASSLEGLGLLDYGYTF.

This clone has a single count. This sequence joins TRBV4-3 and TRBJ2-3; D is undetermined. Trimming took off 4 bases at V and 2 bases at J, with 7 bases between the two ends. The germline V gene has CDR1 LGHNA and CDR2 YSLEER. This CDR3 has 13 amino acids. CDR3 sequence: CASSRLVTDTQYF. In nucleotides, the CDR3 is TGCGCCAGCAGCCGGCTAGTCACAGATACGCAGTATTTT.

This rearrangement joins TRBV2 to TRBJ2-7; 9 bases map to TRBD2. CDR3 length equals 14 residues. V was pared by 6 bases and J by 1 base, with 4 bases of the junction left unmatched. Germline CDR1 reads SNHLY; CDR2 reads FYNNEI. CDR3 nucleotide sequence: TGTGCCAGCAGCGCAGCGGGAGGTTCCTACGAGCAGTACTTC. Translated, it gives CASSAAGGSYEQYF.

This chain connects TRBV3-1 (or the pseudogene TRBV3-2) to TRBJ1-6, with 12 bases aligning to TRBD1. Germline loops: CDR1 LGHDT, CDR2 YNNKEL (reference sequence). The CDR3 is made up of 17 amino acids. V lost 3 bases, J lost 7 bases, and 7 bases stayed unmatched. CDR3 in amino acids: CASSHIRDRGRNSPLHF. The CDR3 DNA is TGTGCCAGCAGCCATATCCGGGACAGGGGGCGAAATTCACCCCTCCACTTT.

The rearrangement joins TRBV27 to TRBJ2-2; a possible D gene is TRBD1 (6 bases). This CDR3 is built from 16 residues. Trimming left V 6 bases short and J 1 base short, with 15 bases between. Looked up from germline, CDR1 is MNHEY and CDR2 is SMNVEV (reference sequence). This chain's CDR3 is CASRRIQGGNTGELFF. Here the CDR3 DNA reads TGTGCCAGCAGGCGAATACAGGGCGGGAACACCGGGGAGCTGTTTTTT.

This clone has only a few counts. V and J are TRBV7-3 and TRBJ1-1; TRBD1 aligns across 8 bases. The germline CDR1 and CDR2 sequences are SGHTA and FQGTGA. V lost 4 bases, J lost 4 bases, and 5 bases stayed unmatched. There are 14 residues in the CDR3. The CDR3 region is CASSYGDRSTEAFF. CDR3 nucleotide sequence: TGTGCCAGCAGCTATGGGGACAGGAGCACTGAAGCTTTCTTT.

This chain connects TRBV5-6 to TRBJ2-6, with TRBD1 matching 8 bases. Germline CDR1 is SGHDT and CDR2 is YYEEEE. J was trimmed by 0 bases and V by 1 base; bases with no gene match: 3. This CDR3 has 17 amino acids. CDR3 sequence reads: CASSLLDRVSGANVLTF. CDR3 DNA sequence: TGTGCCAGCAGCTTGTTGGACAGGGTCTCTGGGGCCAACGTCCTGACTTTC. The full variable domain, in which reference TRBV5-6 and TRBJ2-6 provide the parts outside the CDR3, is DAGVTQSPTHLIKTRGQQVTLRCSPKSGHDTVSWYQQALGQGPQFIFQYYEEEERQRGNFPDRFSGHQFPNYSSELNVNALLLGDSALYLCASSLLDRVSGANVLTFGAGSRLTVL.

The CDR3 sequence is CASSSPTSGSPGELFF. The CDR3 DNA follows: TGTGCCAGCAGCTCACCGACTAGCGGGAGCCCCGGGGAGCTGTTTTTT. The V call is TRBV5-4, the J call TRBJ2-2, with 12 bases identical to TRBD2. The V and J ends lost 3 bases and 6 bases, in that order; junction bases with no gene match: 6. The CDR3 is 16 residues long. CDR1 and CDR2 from the germline V gene are SGHNT and YYREEE (reference sequence).

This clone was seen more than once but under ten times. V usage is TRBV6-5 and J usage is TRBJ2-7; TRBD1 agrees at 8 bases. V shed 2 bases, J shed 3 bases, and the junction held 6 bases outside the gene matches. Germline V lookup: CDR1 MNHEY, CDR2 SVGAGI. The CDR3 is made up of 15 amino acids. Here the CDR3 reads CASSYGAGGDYEQYF. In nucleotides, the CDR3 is TGTGCCAGCAGTTACGGGGCAGGGGGCGACTACGAGCAGTACTTC.

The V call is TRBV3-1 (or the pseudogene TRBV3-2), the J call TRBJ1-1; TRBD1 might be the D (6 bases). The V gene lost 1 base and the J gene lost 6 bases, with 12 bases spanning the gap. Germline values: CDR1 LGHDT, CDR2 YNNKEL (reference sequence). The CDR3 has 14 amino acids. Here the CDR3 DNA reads TGTGCCAGCAGCCAAGCTAGGGGGTGGGCTGAAGCTTTCTTT. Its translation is CASSQARGWAEAFF.

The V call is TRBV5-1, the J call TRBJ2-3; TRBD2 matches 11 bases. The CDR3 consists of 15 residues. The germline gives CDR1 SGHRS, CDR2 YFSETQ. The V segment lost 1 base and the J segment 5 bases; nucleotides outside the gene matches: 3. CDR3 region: CASSLTSGRVDTQYF. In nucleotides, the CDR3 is TGCGCCAGCAGCTTGACTAGCGGGAGAGTAGATACGCAGTATTTT.